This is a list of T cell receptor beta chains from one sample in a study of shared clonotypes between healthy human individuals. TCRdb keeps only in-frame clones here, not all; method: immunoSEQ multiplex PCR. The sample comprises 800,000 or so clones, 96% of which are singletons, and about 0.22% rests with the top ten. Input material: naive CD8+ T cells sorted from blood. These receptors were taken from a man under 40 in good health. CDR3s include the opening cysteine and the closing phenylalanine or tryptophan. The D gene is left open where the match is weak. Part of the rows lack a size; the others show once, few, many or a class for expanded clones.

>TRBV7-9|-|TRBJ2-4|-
CASSPGGSRNIQYF
TGTGCCAGCAGTCCGGGGGGCTCGAGAAACATTCAGTACTTC
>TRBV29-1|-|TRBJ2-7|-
CSVELVGKYEQYF
TGCAGCGTTGAACTCGTCGGGAAATACGAGCAGTACTTC
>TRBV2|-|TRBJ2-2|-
CASSEVTPWMNTGELFF
TGTGCCAGCAGTGAGGTGACGCCGTGGATGAACACCGGGGAGCTGTTTTTT
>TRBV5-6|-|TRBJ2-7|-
CASSSGQRPSYEQYF
TGTGCCAGCAGCTCTGGCCAGCGGCCCTCCTACGAGCAGTACTTC
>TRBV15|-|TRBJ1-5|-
CATSRGRISQPQHF
TGTGCCACCAGCAGGGGGAGAATCTCTCAGCCCCAGCATTTT
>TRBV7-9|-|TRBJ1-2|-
CASSSPAPQGTNYGYTF
TGTGCCAGCAGCTCCCCGGCTCCACAGGGTACTAACTATGGCTACACCTTC
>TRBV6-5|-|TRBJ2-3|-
CASSYSGLPDTQYF
TGTGCCAGCAGTTACTCAGGACTACCAGATACGCAGTATTTT
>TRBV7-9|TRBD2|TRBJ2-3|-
CASSTLADQFTDTQYF
TGTGCCAGCAGCACTCTAGCGGACCAGTTCACAGATACGCAGTATTTT
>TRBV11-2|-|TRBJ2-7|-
CASSLEAANEQYF
TGTGCCAGCAGCTTAGAGGCCGCCAACGAGCAGTACTTC
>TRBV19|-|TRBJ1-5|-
CASSIYNQPQHF
TGTGCCAGTAGTATTTACAATCAGCCCCAGCATTTT
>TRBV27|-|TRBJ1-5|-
CASSLSGSNQPQHF
TGTGCCAGCAGTTTATCGGGTTCCAATCAGCCCCAGCATTTT
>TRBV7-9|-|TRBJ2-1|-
CASSSSPTEAYNEQFF
TGTGCCAGCAGCTCGTCCCCAACAGAGGCCTACAATGAGCAGTTCTTC
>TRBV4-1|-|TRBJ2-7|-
CASSQPPSDEQYF
TGCGCCAGCAGCCAACCCCCCTCGGACGAGCAGTACTTC
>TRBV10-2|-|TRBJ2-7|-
CASSESTGPTYEQYF
TGCGCCAGCAGTGAATCGACAGGCCCTACCTACGAGCAGTACTTC
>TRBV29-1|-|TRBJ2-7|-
CSVDVESSYEQYF
TGCAGCGTTGATGTGGAGAGCTCCTACGAGCAGTACTTC
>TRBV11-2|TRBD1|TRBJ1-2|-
CASSSGQGANYGYTF
TGTGCCAGCAGCTCGGGACAGGGCGCCAACTATGGCTACACCTTC
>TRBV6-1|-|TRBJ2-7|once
CASSQAGTPGYEQYF
TGTGCCAGCAGTCAAGCCGGGACGCCTGGTTACGAGCAGTACTTC
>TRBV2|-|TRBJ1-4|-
CASRLPGREKLFF
TGTGCCAGCAGATTGCCGGGCAGGGAAAAACTGTTTTTT
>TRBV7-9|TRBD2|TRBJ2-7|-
CASVPLAGGPTSSYEQYF
TGTGCCAGTGTTCCTTTAGCGGGAGGGCCTACGAGCTCCTACGAGCAGTACTTC
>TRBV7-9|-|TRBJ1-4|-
CASRNRVVEKLFF
TGTGCCAGCCGGAACAGGGTGGTGGAAAAACTGTTTTTT
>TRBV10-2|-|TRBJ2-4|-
CASSDLDSPKNIQYF
TGCGCCAGCAGTGACCTGGACAGCCCCAAAAACATTCAGTACTTC
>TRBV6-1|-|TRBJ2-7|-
CASNRAGRSPYEQYF
TGTGCCAGCAACCGGGCAGGGCGATCTCCCTACGAGCAGTACTTC
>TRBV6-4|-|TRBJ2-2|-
CASWGPGELFF
TGTGCCAGCTGGGGGCCCGGGGAGCTGTTTTTT
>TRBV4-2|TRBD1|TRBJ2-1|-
CASSHPQGDFSYNEQFF
TGTGCCAGCAGCCACCCACAGGGGGACTTCTCCTACAATGAGCAGTTCTTC
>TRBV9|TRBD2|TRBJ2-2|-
CASSVASGSWELFF
TGTGCCAGCAGCGTAGCGAGCGGGAGCTGGGAGCTGTTTTTT
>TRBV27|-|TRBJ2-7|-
CASTDQGLHEQYF
TGTGCCAGCACGGATCAGGGGCTCCACGAGCAGTACTTC
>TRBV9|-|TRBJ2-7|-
CASSVEGGWSYEQYF
TGTGCCAGCAGCGTAGAGGGTGGATGGTCCTACGAGCAGTACTTC
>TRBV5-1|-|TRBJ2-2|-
CASSARQIYELTGELFF
TGCGCCAGCAGCGCGCGACAGATCTACGAACTCACCGGGGAGCTGTTTTTT
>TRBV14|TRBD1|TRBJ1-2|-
CASSPKTGSGYTF
TGTGCCAGCAGCCCAAAGACAGGGAGTGGCTACACCTTC
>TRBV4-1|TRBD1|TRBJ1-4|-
CASRLGLTGNEKLFF
TGCGCCAGCCGACTAGGATTGACAGGGAATGAAAAACTGTTTTTT
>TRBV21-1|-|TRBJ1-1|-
CASSKGGRVATEAFF
TGTGCCAGCAGCAAAGGTGGTAGGGTAGCCACTGAAGCTTTCTTT
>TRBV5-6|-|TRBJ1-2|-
CASSLDVGTNYGYTF
TGTGCCAGCAGCTTGGATGTAGGGACTAACTATGGCTACACCTTC
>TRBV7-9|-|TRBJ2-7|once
CASSLPGVEQYF
TGTGCCAGCAGCTTACCAGGGGTCGAGCAGTACTTC
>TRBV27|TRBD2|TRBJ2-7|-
CASRPGLAPGYEQYF
TGTGCCAGCAGACCCGGACTAGCCCCCGGTTACGAGCAGTACTTC
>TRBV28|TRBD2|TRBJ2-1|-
CASSSEVTSGRAWDEQFF
TGTGCCAGCAGTTCAGAGGTGACTAGCGGGAGGGCCTGGGATGAGCAGTTCTTC
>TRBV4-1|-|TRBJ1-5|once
CASSQDAGTYQPQHF
TGCGCCAGCAGCCAAGATGCAGGGACCTATCAGCCCCAGCATTTT
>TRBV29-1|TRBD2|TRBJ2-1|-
CSVSGSSYNEQFF
TGCAGCGTAAGCGGGAGCTCCTACAATGAGCAGTTCTTC
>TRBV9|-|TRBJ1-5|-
CASSPGTEGQPQHF
TGTGCCAGCAGCCCAGGGACCGAGGGGCAGCCCCAGCATTTT
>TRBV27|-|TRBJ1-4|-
CASSFQGNEKLFF
TGTGCCAGCAGTTTCCAGGGAAATGAAAAACTGTTTTTT
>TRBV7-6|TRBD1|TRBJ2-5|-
CASSPRTGGLQETQYF
TGTGCCAGCAGCCCGCGAACAGGGGGCCTCCAAGAGACCCAGTACTTC
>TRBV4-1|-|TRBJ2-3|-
CASSQGLLSPDTQYF
TGCGCCAGCAGCCAAGGACTCTTGTCACCAGATACGCAGTATTTT
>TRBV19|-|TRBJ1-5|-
CASSIQGTYQPQHF
TGTGCCAGTAGTATTCAGGGAACCTATCAGCCCCAGCATTTT
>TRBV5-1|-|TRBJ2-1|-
CASSLGAGTYLPDEQFF
TGCGCCAGCAGCTTGGGGGCGGGGACTTATCTTCCGGATGAGCAGTTCTTC
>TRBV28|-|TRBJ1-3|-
CASSPPIPGNTIYF
TGTGCCAGCAGTCCCCCCATCCCCGGAAACACCATATATTTT
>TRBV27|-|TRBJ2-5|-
CASSPRVADQETQYF
TGTGCCAGCAGCCCTCGGGTAGCGGACCAAGAGACCCAGTACTTC